Each of the 30 T cell receptor beta chains below was sequenced from the same sample in a study of T cell changes during pregnancy in multiple sclerosis. Measured with immunoSEQ multiplex PCR; TCRdb has only the in-frame clones, and not every one. The table records some 31,000 clones, about nine tenths of them present only once. The material was CD8+ T cells from peripheral blood mononuclear cells, obtained in the second trimester of pregnancy. These receptors all stem from a female donor with multiple sclerosis, enrolled in a pregnancy study.

The J gene is TRBJ2-7, the V gene TRBV28, with 10 positions matching TRBD2. The CDR3 consists of 16 residues. CDR1 and CDR2 (germline): MDHEN, SYDVKM. J was trimmed by 2 bases and V by 2 bases; bases with no gene match: 6. Written as DNA, the CDR3 is TGTGCCAGCAGTTTAGGGGGACTAGCGACACCCTACGAGCAGTACTTC. It translates to CASSLGGLATPYEQYF.

The chain carries TRBV11-2 and TRBJ2-1; 7 nucleotides align to TRBD2. Unmatched junction bases numbered 13, after V lost 2 bases and J lost 3 bases. The V gene's germline CDR1 is SGHAT and CDR2 FQNNGV. The CDR3 totals 18 residues. The CDR3 region is CASSLWPWREGRYNEQFF. Here the CDR3 DNA reads TGTGCCAGCAGCTTATGGCCCTGGAGGGAGGGCCGCTACAATGAGCAGTTCTTC.

This sequence joins TRBV4-3 and TRBJ2-7; D might be TRBD1 (5 bases). Deletions cut 0 bases from V and 3 bases from J, with 12 bases between. CDR3 size: 15 residues. In germline, CDR1 is LGHNA, CDR2 YSLEER. Here the CDR3 DNA reads TGCGCCAGCAGCCAAGATTCAGGGTACTACTACGAGCAGTACTTC. This gives the protein CASSQDSGYYYEQYF.

The chain recombines TRBV9 with TRBJ2-7; tentative D call: TRBD2 (6 bases). This CDR3 has 15 amino acids. Trimming shortened V by 3 bases and J by 2 bases, and 15 bases separated the two germline ends. Germline V gene data show CDR1 as SGDLS and CDR2 as YYNGEE. In DNA, the CDR3 is TGTGCCAGCAGCGACCCGGGACTTATGACCTACGAGCAGTACTTC. It specifies CASSDPGLMTYEQYF.

This chain joins TRBV11-2 and TRBJ2-1; D is unresolved. CDR1 and CDR2 (germline): SGHAT, FQNNGV. This CDR3 is 12 amino acids long. V gave up 5 bases and J gave up 5 bases, with 7 bases separating them. The CDR3 is CASSPPHNEQFF. CDR3 coding DNA: TGTGCCAGCAGCCCCCCTCACAATGAGCAGTTCTTC.

The gene calls are TRBV19 and TRBJ1-4; weak D call: TRBD1 (5 bases). Germline V gives CDR1 LNHDA, CDR2 SQIVND (reference sequence). The V end was cut by 5 bases, the J end by 8 bases, with 15 bases between. This CDR3 spans 14 amino acids. In DNA form, the CDR3 reads TGTGCCAGTAGTCGACGGATAGGGGTCGAAAAACTGTTTTTT. It translates to CASSRRIGVEKLFF. Combining the CDR3 with reference TRBV19 and TRBJ1-4 gives the whole variable domain DGGITQSPKYLFRKEGQNVTLSCEQNLNHDAMYWYRQDPGQGLRLIYYSQIVNDFQKGDIAEGYSVSREKKESFPLTVTSAQKNPTAFYLCASSRRIGVEKLFFGSGTQLSVL.

The chain couples TRBV15 to TRBJ2-1, with 9 bases lining up with TRBD2. Germline V gives CDR1 LNHNV, CDR2 YYDKDF (reference sequence). With V trimmed by 3 bases and J by 6 bases, 6 bases remained unmatched. The CDR3 sequence is 15 residues long. The CDR3 DNA reads as TGTGCCACCAGCAGGTGGCGGGAGGGGATCAATGAGCAGTTCTTC. This translates into CATSRWREGINEQFF.

The chain is built from TRBV12-5 and TRBJ1-1; D remains unclear. V was pared by 6 bases and J by 0 bases, with 14 bases between. Germline loops: CDR1 LGHNT, CDR2 FRNRAP. This CDR3 contains 15 residues. The CDR3 sequence: CASGPPWLMNTEAFF. CDR3 DNA: TGTGCTAGTGGCCCTCCGTGGCTCATGAACACTGAAGCTTTCTTT.

The rearrangement links TRBV10-3 to TRBJ2-1, with TRBD2 identical over 10 bases. The CDR3 is made up of 16 amino acids. Looked up from germline, CDR1 is ENHRY and CDR2 is SYGVKD. Trimming at V came to 2 bases and at J to 0 bases, leaving 1 base not matched to a gene. The CDR3 loop is CAISEPSGSSYNEQFF. CDR3 DNA: TGTGCCATCAGTGAGCCTAGCGGGAGCTCCTACAATGAGCAGTTCTTC.

The chain couples TRBV19 to TRBJ1-1, with a possible D match to TRBD1 (5 bases). This CDR3 spans 13 amino acids. Trimming stripped 6 bases from V and 9 bases from J, with 17 bases between. Germline V gene sequence: CDR1 LNHDA, CDR2 SQIVND (reference sequence). Here the CDR3 reads CASSAGPRLKAFF. As DNA, the CDR3 is TGTGCCAGTAGCGCAGGGCCGCGGTTAAAAGCTTTCTTT.

The chain combines TRBV18 with TRBJ2-1, with D possibly being TRBD2 (5 bases). Trimming took 4 bases from V and 2 from J, leaving 12 bases between them. CDR1 and CDR2 from the germline V gene are KGHSH and LQKENI. The CDR3 consists of 15 residues. CDR3 residues: CASSRSRAPYNEQFF. The CDR3 bases are TGTGCCAGCTCACGATCGAGGGCTCCCTACAATGAGCAGTTCTTC.

This clone came up a few times. This chain links TRBV7-9 with TRBJ1-5; D is unresolved. Trimming took off 6 bases at V and 0 bases at J, with 6 bases between the two ends. The CDR3 is 13 residues long. Germline loops: CDR1 SEHNR, CDR2 FQNEAQ (reference sequence). The CDR3 loop is CASSDNSNQPQHF. The DNA of the CDR3 is TGTGCCAGCAGTGACAATAGCAATCAGCCCCAGCATTTT.

This rearrangement joins TRBV13 to TRBJ2-3, with D uncertain. Trimming took off 0 bases at V and 6 bases at J, with 13 bases between the two ends. The CDR3 has 15 amino acids. CDR1 is PRHDT, CDR2 FYEKMQ, per germline (reference sequence). The CDR3 sequence is CASSLGGALRDTQYF. The CDR3 coding sequence is TGTGCCAGCAGCTTAGGCGGCGCTTTGAGGGATACGCAGTATTTT. The full variable domain, completed using reference TRBV13 and TRBJ2-3, is AAGVIQSPRHLIKEKRETATLKCYPIPRHDTVYWYQQGPGQDPQFLISFYEKMQSDKGSIPDRFSAQQFSDYHSELNMSSLELGDSALYFCASSLGGALRDTQYFGPGTRLTVL.

The gene calls are TRBV27 and TRBJ2-7; no reliable D call. Germline CDR1 is MNHEY and CDR2 is SMNVEV (reference sequence). Trimming removed 0 bases at V and 1 base at J, with 13 bases between. The CDR3 loop spans 16 amino acids. The chain's CDR3 is CASSLSIETLSYEQYF. The CDR3 nucleotides are TGTGCCAGCAGTTTATCGATAGAGACTCTGTCCTACGAGCAGTACTTC.

V and J are TRBV28 and TRBJ2-6, with a possible D match to TRBD2 (6 bases). V shed 4 bases and J shed 0 bases, with 13 bases lying between them. The CDR3 consists of 17 residues. Germline CDR1 reads MDHEN; CDR2 reads SYDVKM. The CDR3 coding sequence is TGTGCCAGCAGTTCGGGAGAGACAACCTCTGGGGCCAACGTCCTGACTTTC. This sequence encodes CASSSGETTSGANVLTF.

This chain joins TRBV7-9 and TRBJ2-7; TRBD1 matches 7 bases. The trim removed 4 bases at V and 3 bases at J, leaving 3 bases unmatched. The CDR3 is 13 amino acids. Germline CDR1 is SEHNR and CDR2 is FQNEAQ (reference sequence). CDR3 loop: CASSSGQLYEQYF. CDR3 nucleotide sequence: TGTGCCAGCAGCTCGGGACAGCTCTACGAGCAGTACTTC. Based on the CDR3 plus reference TRBV7-9 and TRBJ2-7, the full variable domain is DTGVSQNPRHKITKRGQNVTFRCDPISEHNRLYWYRQTLGQGPEFLTYFQNEAQLEKSRLLSDRFSAERPKGSFSTLEIQRTEQGDSAMYLCASSSGQLYEQYFGPGTRLTVT.

The chain combines TRBV19 with TRBJ2-5; possibly TRBD2 for D (5 bases). Trimming left V 3 bases short and J 3 bases short, with 11 bases between. Germline assignment: CDR1 LNHDA and CDR2 SQIVND (reference sequence). The CDR3 runs to 14 residues. CDR3 bases: TGTGCCAGTAGTATTGGGAGCAGTAAAGAGACCCAGTACTTC. Protein product: CASSIGSSKETQYF.

The chain joins TRBV5-6 to TRBJ2-1; D is unresolved. Between the trimmed V and J ends, which lost 2 bases and 4 bases, there was a span of 4 bases. Germline-derived CDR1 and CDR2 are SGHDT and YYEEEE. The CDR3 has 12 amino acids. The CDR3 reads CASSFGYNEQFF. DNA for the CDR3: TGTGCCAGCAGCTTCGGTTACAATGAGCAGTTCTTC.

This clone has just one count. The chain links TRBV7-9 to TRBJ2-7; TRBD2 agrees at 7 bases. The CDR3 is made up of 15 amino acids. The germline CDR1 and CDR2 sequences are SEHNR and FQNEAQ (reference sequence). The V gene end was trimmed by 4 bases and the J gene end by 0 bases; junction bases not matched to a gene: 6. CDR3 in DNA: TGTGCCAGCAGCTCACGGGAGGCCTCCTCCTACGAGCAGTACTTC. It translates to CASSSREASSYEQYF.

The rearrangement links TRBV28 to TRBJ2-3, with a weak D call TRBD1 (5 bases). Germline CDR1 and CDR2: MDHEN and SYDVKM. Trimming cost V 4 bases and J 4 bases, with 12 bases left between them. This CDR3 has 14 residues. The CDR3 DNA reads TGTGCCAGCAGTTGGGCAGGGCAACCAGATACGCAGTATTTT. It encodes CASSWAGQPDTQYF. Full variable domain (rest looked up from reference TRBV28 and TRBJ2-3): DVKVTQSSRYLVKRTGEKVFLECVQDMDHENMFWYRQDPGLGLRLIYFSYDVKMKEKGDIPEGYSVSREKKERFSLILESASTNQTSMYLCASSWAGQPDTQYFGPGTRLTVL.

The chain combines TRBV11-3 with TRBJ2-7; perhaps TRBD2 as D (6 bases). The CDR3 runs 13 residues. Trimming stripped 5 bases from V and 0 bases from J, with 8 bases between. Germline V gene lookup returns CDR1 SGHNT and CDR2 YENEEA. The CDR3 is CASSPGSSYEQYF. CDR3 nucleotide sequence: TGTGCCAGCAGCCCCGGGAGCTCCTACGAGCAGTACTTC. Combining the CDR3 with reference TRBV11-3 and TRBJ2-7 gives the whole variable domain EAGVVQSPRYKIIEKKQPVAFWCNPISGHNTLYWYLQNLGQGPELLIRYENEEAVDDSQLPKDRFSAERLKGVDSTLKIQPAELGDSAVYLCASSPGSSYEQYFGPGTRLTVT.

V gene TRBV12-2 combines with J gene TRBJ2-6; the table's D call, TRBD2, was not checked against the DNA. TRBV12-2 counts as a pseudogene. CDR3 size: 16 residues. The CDR3 region has the DNA TGTGCAAGTCGCTTAAGGGAGGGACCTGGGGCCAACGTCCTGACTTTC. This sequence encodes CASRLREGPGANVLTF.

The rearrangement uses TRBV9 and TRBJ2-7; 11 positions match TRBD1. Germline-derived CDR1 and CDR2 are SGDLS and YYNGEE. The V segment lost 4 bases and the J segment 5 bases; nucleotides outside the gene matches: 2. CDR3 size: 13 residues. The CDR3 sequence: CASSLGQGDEQYF. CDR3 bases: TGTGCCAGCAGCCTGGGACAGGGGGACGAGCAGTACTTC.

The rearrangement links TRBV5-6 to TRBJ2-1; 8 positions agree with TRBD2. The CDR3 consists of 14 residues. Per germline, CDR1 SGHDT and CDR2 YYEEEE. Trimming took 6 bases from V and 5 from J; bases not matched to a gene: 7. Written as DNA, the CDR3 is TGTGCCAGCACCACCGGGACTAGGAACAATGAGCAGTTCTTC. Translated, it gives CASTTGTRNNEQFF. Filled out from reference TRBV5-6 and TRBJ2-1, the complete variable domain reads DAGVTQSPTHLIKTRGQQVTLRCSPKSGHDTVSWYQQALGQGPQFIFQYYEEEERQRGNFPDRFSGHQFPNYSSELNVNALLLGDSALYLCASTTGTRNNEQFFGPGTRLTVL.

This sequence joins TRBV27 and TRBJ1-2; no reliable D call. The CDR3 is 14 amino acids. From germline, CDR1 is MNHEY and CDR2 SMNVEV (reference sequence). V was shortened by 2 bases and J by 2 bases, with 9 bases between the two germline ends. In nucleotides, the CDR3 is TGTGCCAGCAGTTTAACCGGAGGGAACTATGGCTACACCTTC. Its protein product is CASSLTGGNYGYTF.

V and J are TRBV28 and TRBJ2-1, with 11 bases that match TRBD2. The length of the CDR3 is 16 residues. V shed 4 bases and J 6 bases; nucleotides not matched to a gene: 8. In germline, CDR1 is MDHEN, CDR2 SYDVKM. As DNA, the CDR3 is TGTGCCAGCAGTTCCGGGACTAGCGGCCTTCGCAATGAGCAGTTCTTC. Translating it yields CASSSGTSGLRNEQFF.

This clone was seen a single time. The chain combines TRBV7-3 with TRBJ2-3; D not certain. The germline V gene has CDR1 SGHTA and CDR2 FQGTGA. Deletions cut 2 bases from V and 1 base from J, with 13 bases between. This CDR3 contains 16 residues. The CDR3 nucleotides are TGTGCCAGCAGCTTAGGGCAGCCAGGCCGCACAGATACGCAGTATTTT. Translated: CASSLGQPGRTDTQYF.

The chain recombines TRBV7-2 with TRBJ2-2; possible D gene TRBD1, 6 bases. This CDR3 is built from 16 residues. CDR1 SGHTA and CDR2 FQGNSA come from the germline V gene. With 6 bases removed from V and 0 bases from J, the gap between germline ends came to 14 bases. This chain's CDR3 is CASSSPGTTNTGELFF. For the CDR3, the DNA is TGTGCCAGCAGTTCACCGGGGACAACGAACACCGGGGAGCTGTTTTTT.

The J gene is TRBJ2-7, the V gene TRBV7-9, with 8 bases identical to TRBD2. The CDR3 totals 13 residues. V lost 5 bases and J lost 6; bases outside the gene matches: 6. CDR1 is SEHNR and CDR2 is FQNEAQ in the germline V gene (reference sequence). The chain's CDR3 is CASSPGTSIEQYF. The CDR3 nucleotides are TGTGCCAGCAGCCCCGGGACTAGTATCGAGCAGTACTTC.

The rearrangement uses TRBV19 and TRBJ1-3, with D perhaps matching TRBD1 (6 bases). V gave up 4 bases and J gave up 8 bases, with 24 bases separating them. Germline V gene data show CDR1 as LNHDA and CDR2 as SQIVND (reference sequence). The CDR3 is made up of 17 amino acids. The CDR3, as DNA: TGTGCCAGTAGTAGGCCCCGACAGGCTGGTCCTGTGGACACCATATATTTT. Translating it yields CASSRPRQAGPVDTIYF.